The rows below give T cell receptor beta chains drawn from one sample of a study of T-cell memory formation after mild COVID-19. In TCRdb, the 5' RACE reads were re-called with MiXCR into one record per CDR3 protein. This sample has about 200,000 distinct CDR3 sequences, with 9.5% found just once. The sequenced sample was PBMCs or a T cell subset sorted from them (not recorded which). All receptors derive from a man aged 18 to 35 who had mild COVID-19 (a few samples of this study predate the infection). Cell type and time point are not known. The CDR3 runs from the conserved cysteine through the conserved F or W. The order of the fields is D gene, V gene, clone size, J gene, CDR3 protein, CDR3 DNA. D genes are given only for firm matches. Clone sizes are given selectively: once, few, many, or a class where the clone is expanded.

d_gene: TRBD2
v_gene: TRBV4-2
abundance: many
j_gene: TRBJ2-3
CDR3aa: CASSQGRGGVADTQYF
CDR3nt: TGTGCCAGCAGCCAAGGACGCGGGGGGGTGGCAGATACGCAGTATTTT

d_gene: TRBD2
v_gene: TRBV6-6
abundance: few
j_gene: TRBJ2-2
CDR3aa: CASSPGGGAMTGELFF
CDR3nt: TGTGCCAGCAGTCCCGGGGGGGGGGCAATGACCGGGGAGCTGTTTTTT

d_gene: -
v_gene: TRBV4-3
abundance: -
j_gene: TRBJ2-1
CDR3aa: CASSQAPGGEQFF
CDR3nt: TGCGCCAGCAGCCAAGCCCCAGGTGGTGAGCAGTTCTTC

d_gene: -
v_gene: TRBV2
abundance: many
j_gene: TRBJ2-1
CDR3aa: CASSAGTAREQFF
CDR3nt: TGTGCCAGCAGTGCCGGGACCGCCAGGGAGCAGTTCTTC

d_gene: -
v_gene: TRBV12-3/TRBV12-4
abundance: -
j_gene: TRBJ2-5
CDR3aa: CASSGQLQETQYF
CDR3nt: TGTGCCAGCAGCGGACAGTTACAAGAGACCCAGTACTTC

d_gene: -
v_gene: TRBV5-1
abundance: few
j_gene: TRBJ2-2
CDR3aa: CASSLDEGSTGELFF
CDR3nt: TGCGCCAGCAGCTTGGATGAGGGCAGCACCGGGGAGCTGTTTTTT

d_gene: -
v_gene: TRBV5-1
abundance: many
j_gene: TRBJ1-1
CDR3aa: CASSGSSEAFF
CDR3nt: TGCGCCAGCAGCGGAAGTAGTGAAGCTTTCTTT

d_gene: -
v_gene: TRBV5-5
abundance: -
j_gene: TRBJ2-1
CDR3aa: CASSLRDQASSYNEQFF
CDR3nt: TGTGCCAGCAGCCTCCGGGACCAAGCGAGCTCCTACAATGAGCAGTTCTTC

d_gene: -
v_gene: TRBV5-1
abundance: -
j_gene: TRBJ1-3
CDR3aa: CASSRESAPRGGNTIYF
CDR3nt: TGCGCCAGCAGCCGGGAGTCGGCCCCGAGAGGAGGAAACACCATATATTTT

d_gene: TRBD1
v_gene: TRBV5-8
abundance: -
j_gene: TRBJ2-7
CDR3aa: CASSLVVGTVYEQYF
CDR3nt: TGTGCCAGCAGCTTGGTCGTCGGGACAGTGTACGAGCAGTACTTC

d_gene: TRBD2
v_gene: TRBV10-3
abundance: -
j_gene: TRBJ2-1
CDR3aa: CATSGLAETDEQFF
CDR3nt: TGTGCCACCTCCGGACTAGCGGAAACCGATGAGCAGTTCTTC

d_gene: -
v_gene: TRBV3-1
abundance: -
j_gene: TRBJ2-4
CDR3aa: CASSPPGGPKNIQYF
CDR3nt: TGTGCCAGCAGCCCCCCCGGAGGGCCAAAAAACATTCAGTACTTC

d_gene: -
v_gene: TRBV5-1
abundance: few
j_gene: TRBJ1-1
CDR3aa: CASSLVESRGTEAFF
CDR3nt: TGCGCCAGCAGCTTGGTCGAGTCACGGGGCACTGAAGCTTTCTTT

d_gene: -
v_gene: TRBV27
abundance: -
j_gene: TRBJ1-1
CDR3aa: CASSWTPMNTEAFF
CDR3nt: TGTGCCAGCAGTTGGACGCCCATGAACACTGAAGCTTTCTTT

d_gene: TRBD1
v_gene: TRBV7-3
abundance: few
j_gene: TRBJ1-3
CDR3aa: CASSASDRGFGNTIYF
CDR3nt: TGTGCCAGCAGCGCGTCGGACAGGGGTTTCGGAAACACCATATATTTT

d_gene: -
v_gene: TRBV10-3
abundance: -
j_gene: TRBJ1-4
CDR3aa: CALRGSANEKLFF
CDR3nt: TGTGCCCTACGCGGGTCGGCTAATGAAAAACTGTTTTTT

d_gene: TRBD1
v_gene: TRBV5-1
abundance: -
j_gene: TRBJ1-1
CDR3aa: CASSGQAGNTEAFF
CDR3nt: TGCGCCAGCAGCGGACAGGCCGGGAACACTGAAGCTTTCTTT

d_gene: -
v_gene: TRBV29-1
abundance: many
j_gene: TRBJ2-5
CDR3aa: CSVGPQETQYF
CDR3nt: TGCAGCGTGGGACCCCAAGAGACCCAGTACTTC

d_gene: -
v_gene: TRBV4-3
abundance: few
j_gene: TRBJ1-5
CDR3aa: CASSQEWMSNQPQHF
CDR3nt: TGCGCCAGCAGCCAAGAATGGATGAGTAATCAGCCCCAGCATTTT

d_gene: -
v_gene: TRBV6-2/TRBV6-3
abundance: -
j_gene: TRBJ1-2
CDR3aa: CASSPTGYTF
CDR3nt: TGTGCCAGCAGCCCCACCGGGTACACCTTC

d_gene: -
v_gene: TRBV18
abundance: many
j_gene: TRBJ1-6
CDR3aa: CASSEGGVDSPLHF
CDR3nt: TGTGCCAGCTCCGAAGGCGGAGTCGATTCACCCCTCCACTTT

d_gene: -
v_gene: TRBV18
abundance: -
j_gene: TRBJ2-3
CDR3aa: CASSPSLATDTQYF
CDR3nt: TGTGCCAGCTCGCCCTCGCTTGCCACAGATACGCAGTATTTT

d_gene: -
v_gene: TRBV20-1
abundance: few
j_gene: TRBJ1-2
CDR3aa: CSAAGRANYGYTF
CDR3nt: TGCAGTGCTGCAGGGAGGGCTAACTATGGCTACACCTTC

d_gene: -
v_gene: TRBV5-1
abundance: few
j_gene: TRBJ1-2
CDR3aa: CASSLEGRGGHGYTF
CDR3nt: TGCGCCAGCAGCTTGGAGGGCAGGGGAGGCCATGGCTACACCTTC

d_gene: -
v_gene: TRBV4-3
abundance: -
j_gene: TRBJ2-5
CDR3aa: CASSQDWTRQETQYF
CDR3nt: TGCGCCAGCAGCCAAGACTGGACACGGCAAGAGACCCAGTACTTC

d_gene: -
v_gene: TRBV5-1
abundance: few
j_gene: TRBJ2-4
CDR3aa: CASRLNPDGNIQYF
CDR3nt: TGCGCCAGCAGGTTAAACCCGGACGGAAACATTCAGTACTTC

d_gene: -
v_gene: TRBV12-3/TRBV12-4
abundance: few
j_gene: TRBJ2-7
CDR3aa: CASSNLFEQYF
CDR3nt: TGTGCCAGCAGTAATCTCTTCGAGCAGTACTTC